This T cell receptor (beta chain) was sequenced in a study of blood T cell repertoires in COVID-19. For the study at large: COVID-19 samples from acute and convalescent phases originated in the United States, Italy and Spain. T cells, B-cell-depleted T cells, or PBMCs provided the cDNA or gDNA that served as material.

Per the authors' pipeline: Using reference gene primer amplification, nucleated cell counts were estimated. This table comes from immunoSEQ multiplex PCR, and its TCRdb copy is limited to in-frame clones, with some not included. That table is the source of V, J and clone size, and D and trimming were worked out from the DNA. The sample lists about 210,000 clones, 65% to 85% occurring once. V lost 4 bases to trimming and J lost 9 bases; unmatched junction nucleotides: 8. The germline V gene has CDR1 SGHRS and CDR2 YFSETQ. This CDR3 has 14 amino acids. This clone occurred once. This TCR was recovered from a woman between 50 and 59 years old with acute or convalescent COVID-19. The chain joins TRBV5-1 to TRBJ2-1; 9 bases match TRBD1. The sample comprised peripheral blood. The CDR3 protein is CASSPGQGRGEQFF. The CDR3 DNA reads TGCGCCAGCAGCCCCGGACAGGGGAGGGGTGAGCAGTTCTTC.